This record looks at one T cell receptor (beta chain) sequence and its context. Its antigen remains unknown. TCRdb passed the reads through MiXCR, listing each CDR3 protein once. Counted here are approximately 1,000,000 distinct CDR3 sequences, about a third occurring once; the ten biggest clones make up around 15%. This CDR3 contains 13 residues. The V gene lost 4 bases and the J gene lost 2 bases, with 6 bases spanning the gap. The germline CDR1 and CDR2 sequences are MGHDK and SYGVNS. This sample is drawn from a study of T cell repertoires in cytomegalovirus infection. Study-wide background: It was the public TCR beta signatures that indicated both CMV infection and matching HLA type.

Findings of the study overall: Dominating the ex vivo response were HLA-C-restricted CMV-specific TCR beta clonotypes.

This receptor was identified in a human donor in good health (CMV status not recorded). Some clones in this sample may be carry-over from other donors' samples. The sample in question was cultured CD8+ T cells from PBMCs, obtained from culture after CMV antigen stimulation. The chain couples TRBV25-1 to TRBJ2-1, with D unclear. The CDR3: CASSGSTYNEQFF. In DNA, the CDR3 is TGTGCCAGCAGTGGGTCTACCTACAATGAGCAGTTCTTC.